This T cell receptor (beta chain) was captured by sequencing in a study of blood T cell repertoires in COVID-19. Study-level information: Nucleic acid was either cDNA or gDNA, and it came from T cells, B-cell-depleted T cells, or PBMCs.

TCRdb keeps only in-frame clones here, not all; method: immunoSEQ multiplex PCR. The sample has 220,000 or so clones, around four fifths seen once. Input material: peripheral blood. The clonotype originates from a man aged 25 to 40 with active or convalescent COVID-19.

In DNA form, the CDR3 reads TGTGCCAGCAGTTCGGGGACTAGCGGGGACCGGCACACCGGGGAGCTGTTTTTT. This sequence encodes CASSSGTSGDRHTGELFF. The chain couples TRBV27 to TRBJ2-2, with 13 bases matching TRBD2. The CDR3 sequence is 18 residues long. From germline, CDR1 is MNHEY and CDR2 SMNVEV (reference sequence). Trimming cost V 4 bases and J 3 bases; bases outside gene matches: 8.